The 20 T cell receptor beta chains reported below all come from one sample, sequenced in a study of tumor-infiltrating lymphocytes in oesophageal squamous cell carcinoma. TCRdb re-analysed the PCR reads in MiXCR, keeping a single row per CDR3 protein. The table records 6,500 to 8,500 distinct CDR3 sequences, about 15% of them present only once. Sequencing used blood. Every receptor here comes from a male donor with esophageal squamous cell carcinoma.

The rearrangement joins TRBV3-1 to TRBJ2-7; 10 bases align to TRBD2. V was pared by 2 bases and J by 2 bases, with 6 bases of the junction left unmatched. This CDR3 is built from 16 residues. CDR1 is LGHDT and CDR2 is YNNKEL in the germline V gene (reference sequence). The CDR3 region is CASSQQGLATPYEQYF. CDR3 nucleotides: TGTGCCAGCAGCCAACAGGGACTAGCGACCCCCTACGAGCAGTACTTC.

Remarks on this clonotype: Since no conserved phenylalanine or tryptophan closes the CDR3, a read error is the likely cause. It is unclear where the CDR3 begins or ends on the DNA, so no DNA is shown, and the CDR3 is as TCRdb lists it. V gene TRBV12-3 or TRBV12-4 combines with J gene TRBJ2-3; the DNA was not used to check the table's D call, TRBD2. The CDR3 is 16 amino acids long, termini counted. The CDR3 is CASSFGQLNSPLHFGT.

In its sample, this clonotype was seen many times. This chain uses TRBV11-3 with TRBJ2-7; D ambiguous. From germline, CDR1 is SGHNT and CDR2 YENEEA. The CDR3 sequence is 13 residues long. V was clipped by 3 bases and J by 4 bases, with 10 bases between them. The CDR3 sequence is CASSLPGSYEQYF. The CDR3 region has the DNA TGTGCCAGCAGCTTGCCAGGTTCGTACGAGCAGTACTTC.

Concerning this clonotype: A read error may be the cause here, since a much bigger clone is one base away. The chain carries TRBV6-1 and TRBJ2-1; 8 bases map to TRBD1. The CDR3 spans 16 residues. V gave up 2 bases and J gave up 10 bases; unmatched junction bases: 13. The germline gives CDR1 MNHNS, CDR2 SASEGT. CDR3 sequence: CASSEYRRGPSYEQFF. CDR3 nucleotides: TGTGCCAGCAGTGAATATCGCAGGGGGCCTTCGTACGAGCAGTTCTTC.

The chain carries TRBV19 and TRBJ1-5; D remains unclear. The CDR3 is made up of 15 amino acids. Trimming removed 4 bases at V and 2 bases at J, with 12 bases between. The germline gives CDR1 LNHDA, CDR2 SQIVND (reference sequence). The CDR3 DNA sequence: TGTGCCAGTAGTAAGTGGGCGCACGGCAATCAGCCCCAGCATTTT. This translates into CASSKWAHGNQPQHF.

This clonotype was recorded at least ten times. DNA of the CDR3: TGTGCCAGCAGTTTGGCGGGACAGGGTATTAGCGCTGAAGCTTTCTTT. This sequence encodes CASSLAGQGISAEAFF. The rearrangement uses TRBV12-3 or TRBV12-4 and TRBJ1-1; 9 nucleotides agree with TRBD1. Trimming removed 3 bases from V and 6 bases from J; junction bases left unmatched: 11. The CDR3 spans 16 residues.

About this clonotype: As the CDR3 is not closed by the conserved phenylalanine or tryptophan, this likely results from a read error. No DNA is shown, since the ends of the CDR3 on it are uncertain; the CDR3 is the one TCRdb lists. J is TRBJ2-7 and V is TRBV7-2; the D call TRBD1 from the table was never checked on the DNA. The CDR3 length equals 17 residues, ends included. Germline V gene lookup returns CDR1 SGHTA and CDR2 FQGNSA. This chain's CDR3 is CASSLIAGQADEQYFGS.

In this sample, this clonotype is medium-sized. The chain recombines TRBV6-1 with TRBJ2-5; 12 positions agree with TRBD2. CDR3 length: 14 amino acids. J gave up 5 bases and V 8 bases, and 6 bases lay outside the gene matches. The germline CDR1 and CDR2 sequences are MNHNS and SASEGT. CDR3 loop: CASLAGGPGETQYF. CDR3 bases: TGTGCCAGCCTAGCGGGGGGGCCCGGGGAGACCCAGTACTTC.

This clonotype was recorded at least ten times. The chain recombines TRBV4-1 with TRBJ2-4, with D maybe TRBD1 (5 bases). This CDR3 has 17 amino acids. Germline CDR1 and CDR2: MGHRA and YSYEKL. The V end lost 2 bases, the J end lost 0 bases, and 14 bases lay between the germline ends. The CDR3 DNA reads TGCGCCAGCAGCCAATTACCAGACAGTCTAGCCAAAAACATTCAGTACTTC. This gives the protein CASSQLPDSLAKNIQYF.

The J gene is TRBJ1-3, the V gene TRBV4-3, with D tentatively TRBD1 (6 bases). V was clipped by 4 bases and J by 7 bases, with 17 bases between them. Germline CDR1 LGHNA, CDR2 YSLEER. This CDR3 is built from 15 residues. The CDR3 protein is CASSPDRLRSNTIYF. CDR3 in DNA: TGCGCCAGCAGCCCTGACAGGCTTAGGTCCAACACCATATATTTT.

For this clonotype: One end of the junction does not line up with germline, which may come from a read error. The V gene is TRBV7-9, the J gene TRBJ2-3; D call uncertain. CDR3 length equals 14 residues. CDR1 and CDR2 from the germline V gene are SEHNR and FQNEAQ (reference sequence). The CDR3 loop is CASSPRAGTETQYF. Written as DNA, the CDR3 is TGTGCCAGCAGTCCTCGGGCCGGCACAGAAACGCAGTATTTT.

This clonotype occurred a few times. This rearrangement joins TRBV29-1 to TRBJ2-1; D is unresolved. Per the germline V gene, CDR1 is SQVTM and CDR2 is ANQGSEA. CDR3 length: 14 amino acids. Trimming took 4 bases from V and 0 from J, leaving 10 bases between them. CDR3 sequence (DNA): TGCAGCGTTGGGGCCGACCTCTCCTACAATGAGCAGTTCTTC. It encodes CSVGADLSYNEQFF.

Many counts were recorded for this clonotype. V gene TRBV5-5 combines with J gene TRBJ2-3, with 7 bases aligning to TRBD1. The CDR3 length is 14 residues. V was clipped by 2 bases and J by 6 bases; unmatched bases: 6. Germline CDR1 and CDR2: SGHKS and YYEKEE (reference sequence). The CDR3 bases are TGTGCCAGCAGCTTAACAGGGGCTGAGGATACGCAGTATTTT. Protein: CASSLTGAEDTQYF.

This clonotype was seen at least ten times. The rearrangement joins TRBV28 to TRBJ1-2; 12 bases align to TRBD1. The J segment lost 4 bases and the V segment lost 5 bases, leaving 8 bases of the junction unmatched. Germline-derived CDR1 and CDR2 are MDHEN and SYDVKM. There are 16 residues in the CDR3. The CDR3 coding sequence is TGTGCCAGCAGTCCGCCAGGGACAGGGGGCGCCTATGGCTACACCTTC. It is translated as CASSPPGTGGAYGYTF.

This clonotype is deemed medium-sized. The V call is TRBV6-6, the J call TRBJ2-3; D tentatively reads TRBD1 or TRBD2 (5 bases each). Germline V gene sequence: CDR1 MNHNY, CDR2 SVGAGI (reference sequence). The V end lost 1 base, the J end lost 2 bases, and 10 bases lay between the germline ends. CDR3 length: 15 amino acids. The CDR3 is CASSYWAGTTDTQYF. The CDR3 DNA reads TGTGCCAGCAGTTACTGGGCAGGGACCACAGATACGCAGTATTTT.

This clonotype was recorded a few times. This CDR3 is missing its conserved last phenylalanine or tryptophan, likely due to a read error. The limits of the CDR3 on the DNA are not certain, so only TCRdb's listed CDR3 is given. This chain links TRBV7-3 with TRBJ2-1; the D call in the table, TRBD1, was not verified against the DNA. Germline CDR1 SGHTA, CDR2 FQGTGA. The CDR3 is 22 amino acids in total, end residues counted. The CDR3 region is CASSLLSGGDRAPGDYGYTFGS.

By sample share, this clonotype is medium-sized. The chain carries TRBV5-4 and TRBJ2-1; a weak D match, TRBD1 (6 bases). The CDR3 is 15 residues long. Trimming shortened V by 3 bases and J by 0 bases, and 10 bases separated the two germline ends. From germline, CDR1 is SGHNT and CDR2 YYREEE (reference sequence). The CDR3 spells CASSYGQSSYNEQFF. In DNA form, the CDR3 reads TGTGCCAGCAGCTATGGACAGTCCTCCTACAATGAGCAGTTCTTC. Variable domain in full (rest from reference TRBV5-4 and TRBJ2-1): ETGVTQSPTHLIKTRGQQVTLRCSSQSGHNTVSWYQQALGQGPQFIFQYYREEENGRGNFPPRFSGLQFPNYSSELNVNALELDDSALYLCASSYGQSSYNEQFFGPGTRLTVL.

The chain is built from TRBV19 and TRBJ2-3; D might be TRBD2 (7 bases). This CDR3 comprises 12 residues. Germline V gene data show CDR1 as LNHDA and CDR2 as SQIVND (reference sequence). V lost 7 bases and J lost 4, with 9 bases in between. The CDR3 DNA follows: TGTGCCAGTATAGGGGGGGCAGATACGCAGTATTTT. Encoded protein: CASIGGADTQYF.

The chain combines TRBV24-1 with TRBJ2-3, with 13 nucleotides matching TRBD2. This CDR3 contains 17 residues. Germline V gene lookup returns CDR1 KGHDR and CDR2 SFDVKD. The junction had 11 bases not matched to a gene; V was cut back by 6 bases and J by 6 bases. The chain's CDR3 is CATSYYLLAGGPDTQYF. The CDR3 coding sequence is TGTGCCACCAGTTATTACCTACTAGCGGGGGGGCCGGATACGCAGTATTTT.

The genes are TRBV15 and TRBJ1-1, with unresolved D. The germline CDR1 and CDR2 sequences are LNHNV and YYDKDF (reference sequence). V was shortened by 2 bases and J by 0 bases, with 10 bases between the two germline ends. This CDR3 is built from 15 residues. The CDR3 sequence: CATSRPGLLNTEAFF. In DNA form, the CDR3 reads TGTGCCACCAGCAGACCCGGTTTGCTGAACACTGAAGCTTTCTTT.